A selection of T cell receptor beta chains follows, all from one sample in a study of post-analysis software for immune sequencing data. TCRdb called the PCR reads again in MiXCR, with one record for every CDR3 protein. The sample lists about 200,000 distinct CDR3 sequences, about 30% occurring once. The sequenced sample was blood. The receptors were gathered from a girl under 18 with multiple sclerosis. Both conserved end residues are part of each CDR3. The D gene is left open where the match is weak. Some rows have no size entry. The others give once, few or many, or a class for an expanded clone.

d_call	clone_size	v_call	j_call	cdr3_length	cdr3_aa	cdr3_nt
TRBD1	few	TRBV20-1	TRBJ1-5	15	CSAGQGAVGNQPQHF	TGCAGTGCGGGACAGGGGGCCGTTGGAAATCAGCCCCAGCATTTT
NA	NA	TRBV20-1	TRBJ2-3	13	CSGGGPSTDTQYF	TGCAGTGGAGGCGGTCCTAGCACAGATACGCAGTATTTT
NA	NA	TRBV20-1	TRBJ1-1	14	CSAGQPGGNTEAFF	TGCAGTGCTGGGCAGCCTGGGGGGAACACTGAAGCTTTCTTT
TRBD2	few	TRBV4-1	TRBJ2-7	18	CASSQGRPGGGIWNEQYF	TGCGCCAGCAGCCAAGGACGACCTGGCGGGGGGATCTGGAATGAGCAGTACTTC
TRBD1	NA	TRBV20-1	TRBJ1-1	13	CGARERRDRVAFF	TGCGGTGCTAGAGAACGTCGGGACAGGGTTGCTTTCTTT
NA	NA	TRBV7-3	TRBJ2-1	13	CASSLYYYNEQFF	TGTGCCAGCAGCCTCTACTACTACAATGAGCAGTTCTTC
TRBD2	few	TRBV6-2/TRBV6-3	TRBJ2-3	15	CASQLAGAATDTQYF	TGTGCCAGCCAACTAGCGGGAGCCGCCACAGATACGCAGTATTTT
NA	NA	TRBV28	TRBJ1-4	12	CASSLSVEKLFF	TGTGCCAGCAGTTTATCAGTTGAAAAACTGTTTTTT
TRBD1	few	TRBV15	TRBJ1-6	15	CATSSEDRGYSPLHF	TGTGCCACCAGCAGTGAGGACAGGGGCTACTCACCCCTCCACTTT
NA	NA	TRBV5-1	TRBJ1-2	12	CASSLRSVSYTF	TGCGCCAGCAGCTTGAGGTCCGTGAGCTACACCTTC
NA	many	TRBV12-3/TRBV12-4	TRBJ2-5	11	CASRAQETQYF	TGTGCCAGCAGGGCACAAGAGACCCAGTACTTC
NA	NA	TRBV30	TRBJ1-1	12	CAGPGRYTEAFF	TGTGCGGGACCCGGGCGGTACACTGAAGCTTTCTTT
TRBD1	few	TRBV10-3	TRBJ1-1	14	CAISLTGENTEAFF	TGTGCCATCAGCCTAACAGGGGAGAACACTGAAGCTTTCTTT
TRBD2	many	TRBV15	TRBJ2-3	18	CATSRGPGVAGITDTQYF	TGTGCCACCAGCAGAGGCCCCGGGGTAGCGGGAATCACAGATACGCAGTATTTT
TRBD2	many	TRBV9	TRBJ2-3	14	CASSGSGSTDTQYF	TGTGCCAGCAGCGGTAGCGGGAGCACAGATACGCAGTATTTT
NA	NA	TRBV7-8	TRBJ2-1	13	CASSSRRGDEQFF	TGTGCCAGCAGCTCCAGGCGGGGAGATGAGCAGTTCTTC
NA	NA	TRBV18	TRBJ1-1	13	CASSAGRNTEAFF	TGTGCCAGCTCAGCGGGGAGGAACACTGAAGCTTTCTTT
NA	few	TRBV6-5	TRBJ2-3	16	CASSSPPDTCTDTQYF	TGTGCCAGCAGTTCACCCCCCGACACCTGCACAGATACGCAGTATTTT
NA	many	TRBV18	TRBJ2-5	15	CASSPLTRGAETQYF	TGTGCCAGCTCACCTCTGACTCGGGGGGCAGAGACCCAGTACTTC
TRBD2	many	TRBV10-3	TRBJ2-1	15	CAISPGTSGYNEQFF	TGTGCCATCAGCCCCGGGACTAGCGGCTACAATGAGCAGTTCTTC
NA	many	TRBV20-1	TRBJ2-5	13	CSARDRTQRGQYF	TGCAGTGCTAGAGATCGAACCCAACGAGGGCAGTACTTC
NA	NA	TRBV20-1	TRBJ2-4	15	CSARPTGRDKNIQYF	TGCAGTGCTAGGCCGACAGGGAGGGACAAAAACATTCAGTACTTC
NA	few	TRBV10-3	TRBJ2-7	15	CAIRHEGPSSYEQYF	TGTGCCATCAGGCATGAGGGACCTAGCTCCTACGAGCAGTACTTC
TRBD1	many	TRBV5-1	TRBJ2-1	15	CASSFNPGTANEQFF	TGCGCCAGCAGCTTCAATCCCGGGACAGCAAATGAGCAGTTCTTC
NA	few	TRBV10-3	TRBJ2-2	14	CAIRLGLNTGELFF	TGTGCCATCAGATTGGGTCTTAACACCGGGGAGCTGTTTTTT
TRBD1	many	TRBV28	TRBJ2-7	19	CASSSIRTGILSSSYEQYF	TGTGCCAGCAGTTCGATACGGACAGGTATTCTCTCGAGCTCCTACGAGCAGTACTTC
NA	few	TRBV18	TRBJ1-1	15	CASSVTGDLNTEAFF	TGTGCCAGCTCTGTAACGGGGGACTTGAACACTGAAGCTTTCTTT
NA	NA	TRBV5-1	TRBJ2-5	15	CASSLDSGMEETQYF	TGCGCCAGCAGCTTGGATTCCGGGATGGAAGAGACCCAGTACTTC
NA	few	TRBV5-1	TRBJ1-2	15	CASSLVRGAGDGYTF	TGCGCCAGCAGCTTGGTTCGGGGAGCTGGGGATGGCTACACCTTC
NA	many	TRBV12-3/TRBV12-4	TRBJ2-7	13	CASSFGIPYEQYF	TGTGCCAGCAGTTTCGGGATCCCCTACGAGCAGTACTTC
NA	few	TRBV5-1	TRBJ2-5	16	CASSLGLGGHQETQYF	TGCGCCAGCAGCTTGGGGCTCGGGGGCCACCAAGAGACCCAGTACTTC
TRBD2	few	TRBV28	TRBJ2-5	16	CASSLSRGGGEETQYF	TGTGCCAGCAGTTTATCCCGGGGGGGAGGTGAGGAGACCCAGTACTTC
NA	NA	TRBV5-1	TRBJ2-1	15	CASSISGNTNNEQFF	TGCGCCAGCAGCATTAGCGGAAACACCAACAATGAGCAGTTCTTC
NA	NA	TRBV3-1	TRBJ2-3	13	CASSHLRTDTQYF	TGTGCCAGCAGCCACCTCAGGACAGATACGCAGTATTTT
TRBD2	many	TRBV29-1	TRBJ2-7	15	CSVESASGRAKEQYF	TGCAGCGTTGAGAGCGCGAGCGGGAGGGCCAAGGAGCAGTACTTC
TRBD1	once	TRBV5-1	TRBJ1-2	18	CASRGPGQALQNPYGYTF	TGCGCCAGCAGAGGACCGGGACAGGCCCTACAAAACCCCTATGGCTACACCTTC
NA	few	TRBV3-1	TRBJ2-5	15	CPKPGGGEARETQYF	TGTCCCAAACCCGGAGGGGGGGAAGCACGAGAGACCCAGTACTTC
TRBD1	few	TRBV5-4	TRBJ1-6	16	CASSLDGTGDFSPLHF	TGTGCCAGCAGCTTGGATGGGACAGGGGATTTTTCACCCCTCCACTTT
TRBD2	NA	TRBV20-1	TRBJ2-1	15	CSAPTRAGERNEQFF	TGCAGTGCTCCGACACGAGCGGGAGAGCGGAATGAGCAGTTCTTC
NA	few	TRBV12-3/TRBV12-4	TRBJ1-5	15	CASSSWQGLNQPQHF	TGTGCCAGCAGTTCGTGGCAGGGCCTCAATCAGCCCCAGCATTTT
NA	NA	TRBV19	TRBJ1-5	12	CASRLVGQPQHF	TGTGCCAGTAGACTCGTCGGGCAGCCCCAGCATTTT
NA	NA	TRBV12-3/TRBV12-4	TRBJ2-3	14	CASSLGVTPDTEYF	TGTGCCAGCAGTCTTGGGGTGACCCCAGATACGGAGTATTTT
NA	NA	TRBV11-3	TRBJ2-5	13	CASRRGGAETQYF	TGTGCCAGCAGACGAGGAGGGGCCGAGACCCAGTACTTC
TRBD1	NA	TRBV29-1	TRBJ2-3	15	CSVEDQTGRTDTQYF	TGCAGCGTTGAAGATCAGACAGGGAGAACAGATACGCAGTATTTT
TRBD1	NA	TRBV12-3/TRBV12-4	TRBJ2-5	15	CASSLGDRGQETQYF	TGTGCCAGCAGTTTAGGGGACAGGGGCCAAGAGACCCAGTACTTC
NA	many	TRBV20-1	TRBJ1-2	15	CSARPYRAPSYGYTF	TGCAGTGCTAGACCTTACAGGGCCCCCAGCTATGGCTACACCTTC
NA	many	TRBV2	TRBJ2-7	15	CASSEGGEVGPEQYF	TGTGCCAGCAGTGAAGGAGGCGAAGTGGGACCCGAGCAGTACTTC
TRBD2	many	TRBV20-1	TRBJ2-7	13	CSARTSGVYEQYF	TGCAGTGCTCGAACTAGCGGGGTCTACGAGCAGTACTTC
NA	NA	TRBV5-1	TRBJ1-1	18	CASSLDGRPPILNTEAFF	TGCGCCAGCAGCTTGGATGGCAGACCCCCCATCCTGAACACTGAAGCTTTCTTT
NA	few	TRBV20-1	TRBJ2-7	13	CSARDVSSYEQYF	TGCAGTGCTAGAGATGTAAGTTCCTACGAGCAGTACTTC
NA	NA	TRBV18	TRBJ1-4	12	CASSPGGEKLFF	TGTGCCAGCTCACCTGGGGGCGAAAAACTGTTTTTT
NA	NA	TRBV6-5	TRBJ1-2	15	CASSTGRPGDYGYTF	TGTGCCAGCAGCACCGGACGGCCTGGGGACTATGGCTACACCTTC
NA	NA	TRBV20-1	TRBJ2-5	13	CSASRGSLETQYF	TGCAGTGCTAGCCGCGGCAGTTTGGAGACCCAGTACTTC
TRBD2	many	TRBV20-1	TRBJ2-7	16	CSARAVERGSSYEQYF	TGCAGTGCTAGAGCCGTTGAGCGGGGCAGCTCCTACGAGCAGTACTTC
NA	NA	TRBV20-1	TRBJ1-1	14	CSAGGGIRYTEAFF	TGCAGTGCTGGAGGCGGGATTCGGTACACTGAAGCTTTCTTT
TRBD2	NA	TRBV20-1	TRBJ2-5	16	CSASAVAGGPGETQYF	TGCAGTGCTAGTGCGGTAGCGGGAGGGCCTGGTGAGACCCAGTACTTC
NA	many	TRBV29-1	TRBJ1-2	16	CSVEDRETAGLGGYTF	TGCAGCGTTGAAGATCGTGAGACGGCTGGCCTAGGTGGCTACACCTTC
TRBD1	many	TRBV7-2	TRBJ1-1	15	CASSTQTGVNTEAFF	TGTGCCAGCAGCACACAGACAGGGGTGAACACTGAAGCTTTCTTT